A selection of T cell receptor beta chains follows, all from one sample in a study of cytomegalovirus exposure and HLA in healthy donors. Generated by immunoSEQ multiplex PCR, the TCRdb table keeps only in-frame clones and is missing some. Of about 190,000 clones detected, approximately 86% appear once; the ten largest clones hold roughly 1.9%. Input material: PBMCs. The receptors were gathered from a woman aged 18-30 years in good health and CMV-seronegative. CDR3s include the opening cysteine and the closing phenylalanine or tryptophan. D genes are given only for firm matches. Clone size is shown for a subset of rows, as once, few, many or a class of expanded clone.

d_call: -; j_call: TRBJ1-1; clone_size: -; v_call: TRBV4-2; cdr3_nt: TGTGCCAGCAGCCTAACCCGACCCAGGGGCCGCGACACTGAAGCTTTCTTT; cdr3_aa: CASSLTRPRGRDTEAFF
d_call: -; j_call: TRBJ1-1; clone_size: once; v_call: TRBV7-9; cdr3_nt: TGTGCCACCCCCCCCGGCGCAGGCACTGAAGCTTTCTTT; cdr3_aa: CATPPGAGTEAFF
d_call: -; j_call: TRBJ1-5; clone_size: -; v_call: TRBV6-4; cdr3_nt: TGTGCCAGCAGTGATTACTCAGGGCAGCCCCAGCATTTT; cdr3_aa: CASSDYSGQPQHF
d_call: -; j_call: TRBJ1-1; clone_size: -; v_call: TRBV19; cdr3_nt: TGTGCCAGTAGTATAGGGGACATGAACACTGAAGCTTTCTTT; cdr3_aa: CASSIGDMNTEAFF
d_call: TRBD2; j_call: TRBJ2-2; clone_size: -; v_call: TRBV11-2; cdr3_nt: TGTGCCAGCAGCTTAGGCGGGAGAAGCACCGGGGAGCTGTTTTTT; cdr3_aa: CASSLGGRSTGELFF
d_call: -; j_call: TRBJ2-1; clone_size: -; v_call: TRBV2; cdr3_nt: TGTGCCAGCAGTTGGACGGGAAATGAGCGGTTCTTC; cdr3_aa: CASSWTGNERFF
d_call: -; j_call: TRBJ2-1; clone_size: -; v_call: TRBV10-2; cdr3_nt: TGCGCCAGTGGGGACTCCGCCTGGGGTGAGCAGTTCTTC; cdr3_aa: CASGDSAWGEQFF
d_call: -; j_call: TRBJ1-3; clone_size: few; v_call: TRBV6-5; cdr3_nt: TGTGCCAGCAGTTACGGGCCCCGAAACACCATATATTTT; cdr3_aa: CASSYGPRNTIYF
d_call: -; j_call: TRBJ2-2; clone_size: -; v_call: TRBV19; cdr3_nt: TGTGCCAGTCGCCCTCTACGGGGAACGAACACCGGGGAGCTGTTTTTT; cdr3_aa: CASRPLRGTNTGELFF
d_call: -; j_call: TRBJ1-6; clone_size: -; v_call: TRBV10-3; cdr3_nt: TGTGCCATCAGTGGGGGACTCGCCCGGGAATCACCCCTCCACTTT; cdr3_aa: CAISGGLARESPLHF
d_call: TRBD2; j_call: TRBJ2-7; clone_size: -; v_call: TRBV11-3; cdr3_nt: TGTGCCAGCAGCGGGGTGAGCGGGAGAGGAGACTACGAGCAGTACTTC; cdr3_aa: CASSGVSGRGDYEQYF
d_call: -; j_call: TRBJ1-2; clone_size: -; v_call: TRBV5-4; cdr3_nt: TGTGCCAGCAGCTTGGCAGAGGGTTGGGGAGATGGCTACACCTTC; cdr3_aa: CASSLAEGWGDGYTF
d_call: -; j_call: TRBJ1-1; clone_size: -; v_call: TRBV7-8; cdr3_nt: TGTGCCAGCAGCTTAAAATATGAAGCTTTCTTT; cdr3_aa: CASSLKYEAFF
d_call: -; j_call: TRBJ1-6; clone_size: -; v_call: TRBV6-1; cdr3_nt: TGTGCCAGCCGTGCCCCAGGACGGACAAATTCACCCCTCCACTTT; cdr3_aa: CASRAPGRTNSPLHF
d_call: -; j_call: TRBJ2-5; clone_size: once; v_call: TRBV5-8; cdr3_nt: TGTGCCAGCAGCTTGGGCAGGGGTTGGCAAGAGACCCAGTACTTC; cdr3_aa: CASSLGRGWQETQYF
d_call: -; j_call: TRBJ2-5; clone_size: few; v_call: TRBV6-5; cdr3_nt: TGTGCCAGCAGTGTCGGGACTGGGAAGTCAGAGACCCAGTACTTC; cdr3_aa: CASSVGTGKSETQYF
d_call: -; j_call: TRBJ1-6; clone_size: -; v_call: TRBV28; cdr3_nt: TGTGCCAGCAGTCCTCCCTCGGGAGGGGTAGGGTCACCCCTCCACTTT; cdr3_aa: CASSPPSGGVGSPLHF
d_call: TRBD2; j_call: TRBJ2-1; clone_size: -; v_call: TRBV5-1; cdr3_nt: TGCGCCAGCAGCCCCTCGGGCGGGAGTTCCCATGAGCAGTTCTTC; cdr3_aa: CASSPSGGSSHEQFF
d_call: -; j_call: TRBJ2-7; clone_size: -; v_call: TRBV28; cdr3_nt: TGTGCCAGCAACCTTACCCCCAGCTACGAGCAGTACTTC; cdr3_aa: CASNLTPSYEQYF
d_call: -; j_call: TRBJ1-1; clone_size: few; v_call: TRBV13; cdr3_nt: TGTGCCAGCAGCCAAAACACTGAAGCTTTCTTT; cdr3_aa: CASSQNTEAFF
d_call: -; j_call: TRBJ2-3; clone_size: few; v_call: TRBV4-3; cdr3_nt: TGCGCCAGCAGCCAATCAGCGGGCGGAGGCACAGATACGCAGTATTTT; cdr3_aa: CASSQSAGGGTDTQYF
d_call: -; j_call: TRBJ2-7; clone_size: -; v_call: TRBV4-3; cdr3_nt: TGCGCCAGCAGCCAAGAATGGGCAGTAGAAACCTACGAGCAGTACTTC; cdr3_aa: CASSQEWAVETYEQYF
d_call: -; j_call: TRBJ2-1; clone_size: -; v_call: TRBV7-8; cdr3_nt: TGTGCCAGCAGCTCCCTCAGCGTGGGTAGTGAGCAGTTCTTC; cdr3_aa: CASSSLSVGSEQFF
d_call: TRBD2; j_call: TRBJ2-7; clone_size: -; v_call: TRBV6-5; cdr3_nt: TGTGCCAGCAGTGTTAGCGGGGGGGCCTACTACGAGCAGTACTTC; cdr3_aa: CASSVSGGAYYEQYF
d_call: -; j_call: TRBJ2-4; clone_size: -; v_call: TRBV5-5; cdr3_nt: TGTGCCAGCAGCACTCGCGGGGACATTCAGTACTTC; cdr3_aa: CASSTRGDIQYF
d_call: -; j_call: TRBJ2-5; clone_size: -; v_call: TRBV11-3; cdr3_nt: TGTGCCAGCAGCCCGCATAGACAAGAGACCCAGTACTTC; cdr3_aa: CASSPHRQETQYF
d_call: TRBD2; j_call: TRBJ2-7; clone_size: -; v_call: TRBV7-3; cdr3_nt: TGTGCCAGCAGCCCGGGCCCTAGCGGGACCTACGAGCAGTACTTC; cdr3_aa: CASSPGPSGTYEQYF
d_call: -; j_call: TRBJ1-1; clone_size: once; v_call: TRBV7-9; cdr3_nt: TGTGCCAGCAGCACAGGAGTGTCGGCCTCCACAATGAACACTGAAGCTTTCTTT; cdr3_aa: CASSTGVSASTMNTEAFF
d_call: -; j_call: TRBJ2-5; clone_size: -; v_call: TRBV18; cdr3_nt: TGTGCCAGCTCACCGGCGACTAGTCGGGGAGAGGCCCAGTACTTC; cdr3_aa: CASSPATSRGEAQYF
d_call: -; j_call: TRBJ1-2; clone_size: -; v_call: TRBV21-1; cdr3_nt: TGTGCCAGCAGGTCTAATGGCGAAGACAGGGCTCGTTCCAAAGAAGGCTACACCTTC; cdr3_aa: CASRSNGEDRARSKEGYTF
d_call: -; j_call: TRBJ2-3; clone_size: -; v_call: TRBV2; cdr3_nt: TGTGCCAGCAAAGGGGGACGCACAGATACGCAGTATTTT; cdr3_aa: CASKGGRTDTQYF
d_call: TRBD1; j_call: TRBJ1-5; clone_size: once; v_call: TRBV10-3; cdr3_nt: TGTGCCATCAGAGGACAGGGTGGCAATCAGCCCCAGCATTTT; cdr3_aa: CAIRGQGGNQPQHF
d_call: TRBD1; j_call: TRBJ1-4; clone_size: -; v_call: TRBV2; cdr3_nt: TGTGCCAGCAGTTCGGGACAGATTAATGAAAAACTGTTTTTT; cdr3_aa: CASSSGQINEKLFF
d_call: -; j_call: TRBJ2-2; clone_size: -; v_call: TRBV7-9; cdr3_nt: TGTGCCGTACAATCAGTGGCCGGGGAGCTGTTTTTT; cdr3_aa: CAVQSVAGELFF
d_call: -; j_call: TRBJ1-6; clone_size: few; v_call: TRBV2; cdr3_nt: TGTGCCAGCAGCCGGGACACCTCTAATTCACCCCTCCACTTT; cdr3_aa: CASSRDTSNSPLHF
d_call: -; j_call: TRBJ2-4; clone_size: -; v_call: TRBV5-6; cdr3_nt: TGTGCCAGCAGCTTAAGGGGGATAGCCAAAAACATTCAGTACTTC; cdr3_aa: CASSLRGIAKNIQYF
d_call: -; j_call: TRBJ2-5; clone_size: -; v_call: TRBV18; cdr3_nt: TGTGCCAGCTCACCAGATCTCCGGGAGACCCAGTACTTC; cdr3_aa: CASSPDLRETQYF
d_call: TRBD1; j_call: TRBJ1-2; clone_size: -; v_call: TRBV29-1; cdr3_nt: TGCAGCGTATTCCCCCTCCAGACAGGGTCGGGGTATGGCTACACCTTC; cdr3_aa: CSVFPLQTGSGYGYTF
d_call: -; j_call: TRBJ1-2; clone_size: -; v_call: TRBV2; cdr3_nt: TGTGCCAGCACGCCGAACGAGGGAGAGGGGGATGGCTACACCTTC; cdr3_aa: CASTPNEGEGDGYTF
d_call: -; j_call: TRBJ1-3; clone_size: -; v_call: TRBV2; cdr3_nt: TGTGCCAGCACTGTAGCTGGAAACACCATATATTTT; cdr3_aa: CASTVAGNTIYF
d_call: -; j_call: TRBJ2-7; clone_size: -; v_call: TRBV29-1; cdr3_nt: TGCAGCGTTGCTAAGGACTCCTCCTACGAGCAGTACTTC; cdr3_aa: CSVAKDSSYEQYF